This paragraph covers one T cell receptor (beta chain) sequence. The authors generated TCR beta cDNA through 5'RACE template switching with UMIs. TCRdb derives one entry per CDR3 protein from the 5' RACE reads, leaving out DNA. The table for this sample gives 2,500 to 4,000 distinct CDR3 sequences. The data derive from a study of T cells expressing NK-cell markers. Overall study context: The authors sequenced eight donors, of whom seven were HCMV-seropositive and one was seronegative.

From germline, CDR1 is DFQATT and CDR2 SNEGSKA (reference sequence). The CDR3 contains 14 residues. Sequences were obtained from blood T cells: a sorted CD56 or NKG2C T cell subset, CD4+ or CD8+ T cells, or bulk PBMC T cells (not recorded which). The TCR sequence derives from a woman aged 18-29 years in good health. The V and J genes are TRBV20-1 and TRBJ2-2; without DNA, the TCRdb call of TRBD2 cannot be checked. The chain's CDR3 is CSARGGRDTGELFF.